This TCR beta chain was sequenced in a study of post-analysis software for immune sequencing data. Study overall: Relapsing-remitting, secondary progressive and progressive-relapsing multiple sclerosis courses were included.

The study, taken as a whole, reports: F measure clustering grouped samples strongly by preparation batch. Normalized Chao1 diversity in multiple sclerosis patients fell significantly below that of controls.

A word on this clonotype: Its cognate antigen is unknown.

The library was made from cDNA and included unique molecular identifiers. TCRdb recomputed calls from the PCR reads with MiXCR, one row per CDR3 protein. The repertoire includes about 810,000 distinct CDR3 sequences, about 53% of them detected once, and about 4.5% sits in the top ten. Input material: blood. The clonotype originates from a girl aged 10-17 years with multiple sclerosis.

DNA of the CDR3: TGCAGTGCTAGGGACAGGCGAAACTCCTACGAGCAGTACTTC. This encodes CSARDRRNSYEQYF. This rearrangement joins TRBV20-1 to TRBJ2-7, with 7 bases fitting TRBD1. Unmatched junction bases numbered 5, after V lost 3 bases and J lost 0 bases. Germline V gene sequence: CDR1 DFQATT, CDR2 SNEGSKA (reference sequence). The CDR3 has 14 residues.